A selection of T cell receptor beta chains follows, all from one sample in a study of CD8 T cells in ankylosing spondylitis. Each CDR3 protein gets one entry after TCRdb re-called the 5' RACE reads with MiXCR. The table includes hundreds of thousands of distinct CDR3 sequences, around 7.8% detected once. Sample: blood, either unsorted or a sorted T cell fraction (not recorded which). The receptors derive from a male donor with ankylosing spondylitis or in good health (not recorded which). Each CDR3 is given with its conserved first and last residue. The D gene is left open where the match is weak. Clone size is given for some rows only: seen once, a few or many times, or a class if the clone is expanded.

V	J	D	size	CDR3	DNA
TRBV7-3	TRBJ2-7	TRBD1	many	CASSINRGYEQYF	TGTGCCAGCAGCATAAACAGGGGTTACGAGCAGTACTTC
TRBV3-1	TRBJ1-5	TRBD1	.	CASSQDQGDGANQPQHF	TGTGCCAGCAGCCAAGATCAGGGGGACGGTGCCAATCAGCCCCAGCATTTT
TRBV10-3	TRBJ2-4	.	many	CAISEQSNIQYF	TGTGCCATCAGTGAACAGTCAAACATTCAGTACTTC
TRBV29-1	TRBJ2-3	TRBD1	many	CSVGQGADTQYF	TGCAGCGTCGGACAGGGCGCAGATACGCAGTATTTT
TRBV5-5	TRBJ1-2	TRBD1	.	CASSRTGAAKYLYGYTF	TGTGCCAGCAGTCGTACAGGGGCCGCAAAGTACCTCTATGGCTACACCTTC
TRBV4-3	TRBJ2-2	TRBD1	.	CASSHRTGAPGELFF	TGCGCCAGCAGCCACCGGACAGGGGCGCCCGGGGAGCTGTTTTTT
TRBV7-9	TRBJ2-5	.	many	CASSWITGIPVQETQYF	TGTGCCAGCAGCTGGATTACAGGGATACCTGTACAAGAGACCCAGTACTTC
TRBV20-1	TRBJ2-3	TRBD2	many	CSAPGAGGRDSQYF	TGCAGCGCCCCGGGGGCGGGGGGGCGTGATTCGCAGTATTTT
TRBV18	TRBJ2-7	.	many	CASSPTQGYEQYF	TGTGCCAGCTCACCAACCCAGGGCTACGAGCAGTACTTC
TRBV12-3/TRBV12-4	TRBJ2-2	TRBD2	many	CASRPGLAGHTGELFF	TGTGCCAGCAGACCTGGGCTAGCGGGACACACCGGGGAGCTGTTTTTT
TRBV27	TRBJ1-1	.	many	CASSSTTGLRNTEAFF	TGTGCCAGCAGTTCTACCACAGGGTTGAGGAACACTGAAGCTTTCTTT
TRBV24-1	TRBJ2-3	TRBD2	many	CATSDRGTITDTQYF	TGTGCCACCAGTGATCGCGGGACTATAACAGATACGCAGTATTTT
TRBV12-3/TRBV12-4	TRBJ1-3	.	many	CAGTPGNGNTIYF	TGTGCCGGCACCCCAGGAAATGGAAACACCATATATTTT
TRBV20-1	TRBJ2-1	.	many	CSARELSSGAYNEQFF	TGCAGTGCTAGAGAATTGTCGAGCGGTGCCTACAATGAGCAGTTCTTC
TRBV5-1	TRBJ2-3	.	many	CASSLAGRWGTQYF	TGCGCCAGCAGCTTGGCCGGTCGGTGGGGTACGCAGTATTTT
TRBV12-3/TRBV12-4	TRBJ2-1	.	many	CASSFILRLPPDDEQFF	TGTGCCAGCAGCTTTATTCTCCGACTTCCCCCTGATGATGAGCAGTTCTTC
TRBV6-5	TRBJ1-1	.	many	CASSYSNREDTEAFF	TGTGCCAGCAGTTACTCGAACAGGGAGGACACTGAAGCTTTCTTT
TRBV4-3	TRBJ1-1	.	many	CASSRNSLNTEAFF	TGCGCCAGCAGCCGAAACAGCCTGAACACTGAAGCTTTCTTT
TRBV29-1	TRBJ1-1	.	many	CSVDSALMGTEAFF	TGCAGCGTTGATTCGGCCCTAATGGGCACTGAAGCTTTCTTT
TRBV5-5	TRBJ2-3	TRBD2	few	CASSLIAGALTDTQYF	TGTGCCAGCAGCTTAATAGCGGGGGCCCTCACAGATACGCAGTATTTT
TRBV7-2	TRBJ2-7	.	few	CASRPWSAYEQYF	TGTGCCAGCAGGCCCTGGTCAGCCTACGAGCAGTACTTC
TRBV6-2/TRBV6-3	TRBJ1-5	TRBD1	few	CASSFPGGGQPQHF	TGTGCCAGCAGTTTCCCAGGGGGCGGGCAGCCCCAGCATTTT
TRBV29-1	TRBJ1-1	.	many	CSVRGWGPYTEAFF	TGCAGCGTTCGGGGGTGGGGGCCGTACACTGAAGCTTTCTTT
TRBV7-2	TRBJ1-1	.	.	CASSFTQVPSEAFF	TGTGCCAGCAGCTTTACCCAGGTCCCCTCTGAAGCTTTCTTT
TRBV6-2/TRBV6-3	TRBJ1-2	.	many	CASTAPGAHYGYTF	TGTGCCAGCACCGCACCAGGGGCACACTATGGCTACACCTTC